The 26 T cell receptor beta chains in this list originate from one sample, sequenced in a study of somatic mutations in cytotoxic T cells in rheumatoid arthritis (dated by TCRdb to about 2017). Receptors were amplified or captured by the immunoSEQ multiplex PCR assay. TCRdb obtained this table from immuneACCESS and retained in-frame rearrangements with V and J assigned. These tables miss some clones; where compared with another copy, unresolved V genes account for less than half of the shortfall, and the remainder is unexplained. The sample table records 5,500 to 9,000 clones; roughly 55% of these occur just once. The ten largest account for 23% of the sample. Sequenced: CD8+ T cells sorted from blood. The receptors stem from a woman in her 40s in good health.

The table lists this clone with a few counts. The chain carries TRBV5-5 and TRBJ2-7; 12 bases agree with TRBD1. The length of the CDR3 is 14 residues. Germline lookup yields CDR1 SGHKS and CDR2 YYEKEE (reference sequence). V gave up 4 bases and J gave up 4 bases; unmatched junction bases: 3. CDR3: CASSGTGGFYEQYF. For the CDR3, the DNA is TGTGCCAGCAGCGGGACAGGGGGCTTTTACGAGCAGTACTTC.

Only a few counts were recorded for this clone. This chain connects TRBV30 to TRBJ1-1, with a tentative D call TRBD1 (5 bases). This CDR3 is 12 amino acids long. Germline assignment: CDR1 GTSNPN and CDR2 SVGIG (reference sequence). With 6 bases removed from V and 0 bases from J, the gap between germline ends came to 8 bases. CDR3 DNA: TGTGCCTGCAGGGAATTGAACACTGAAGCTTTCTTT. Protein sequence: CACRELNTEAFF.

This chain joins TRBV2 and TRBJ2-7, with D perhaps matching TRBD2 (6 bases). Germline V gene data show CDR1 as SNHLY and CDR2 as FYNNEI. CDR3 length: 11 residues. Trimming removed 8 bases at V and 5 bases at J, with 10 bases between. The CDR3 reads CASETGDEQYF. The DNA of the CDR3 is TGTGCCAGCGAGACGGGGGACGAGCAGTACTTC.

This chain uses TRBV27 with TRBJ1-2, with D possibly being TRBD1 (6 bases). The V and J ends lost 0 bases and 8 bases respectively, with 10 bases between them. Germline-derived CDR1 and CDR2 are MNHEY and SMNVEV (reference sequence). This CDR3 has 13 amino acids. CDR3 DNA: TGTGCCAGCAGTTTATCATACAGGGACGGCTACACCTTC. Its protein product is CASSLSYRDGYTF.

The chain combines TRBV11-3 with TRBJ2-7, with D maybe TRBD1 (6 bases). Germline lookup yields CDR1 SGHNT and CDR2 YENEEA. The CDR3 spans 16 residues. With 5 bases removed from V and 0 bases from J, the gap between germline ends came to 17 bases. The DNA of the CDR3 is TGTGCCAGCAGCCCCATCGGACAGCCGAGCTCCTACGAGCAGTACTTC. This translates into CASSPIGQPSSYEQYF. The whole variable domain, remainder taken from reference TRBV11-3 and TRBJ2-7, is EAGVVQSPRYKIIEKKQPVAFWCNPISGHNTLYWYLQNLGQGPELLIRYENEEAVDDSQLPKDRFSAERLKGVDSTLKIQPAELGDSAVYLCASSPIGQPSSYEQYFGPGTRLTVT.

This clone was found once. The chain uses TRBV5-6 and TRBJ2-4; D remains ambiguous. Germline V gene data show CDR1 as SGHDT and CDR2 as YYEEEE. V was cut by 0 bases and J by 0 bases, with 10 bases left in between. This CDR3 region has 16 residues. The CDR3 nucleotides read TGTGCCAGCAGCTTGGACGGAGCTTTAGCCAAAAACATTCAGTACTTC. Protein product: CASSLDGALAKNIQYF.

The rearrangement joins TRBV27 to TRBJ2-2; D not certain. The germline V and J ends were trimmed by 7 bases and 3 bases, with 3 bases remaining between them. Germline values: CDR1 MNHEY, CDR2 SMNVEV (reference sequence). CDR3 size: 11 residues. The CDR3 sequence is CASMYTGELFF. As DNA, the CDR3 is TGTGCCAGCATGTACACCGGGGAGCTGTTTTTT.

V usage is TRBV10-3 and J usage is TRBJ2-5; 8 bases map to TRBD2. In germline, CDR1 is ENHRY, CDR2 SYGVKD. CDR3 size: 14 residues. V lost 6 bases to trimming and J lost 4 bases; unmatched junction nucleotides: 7. CDR3 protein: CAIRLAEGSETQYF. CDR3 in DNA: TGTGCCATCAGACTAGCGGAGGGGTCAGAGACCCAGTACTTC.

J is TRBJ2-1 and V is TRBV4-1; D uncertain. Trimming pared 0 bases from V and 0 bases from J, leaving 9 bases between. The CDR3 is 16 amino acids. Germline assignment: CDR1 MGHRA and CDR2 YSYEKL. The CDR3 spells CASSQEPGGSYNEQFF. CDR3 DNA sequence: TGCGCCAGCAGCCAAGAGCCCGGCGGCTCCTACAATGAGCAGTTCTTC.

Relative to its sample, this clone is medium-sized. This chain uses TRBV5-8 with TRBJ2-5; 7 bases line up with TRBD2. Germline trimming cut 8 bases from V and 5 bases from J; bases unmatched to any gene: 3. The V gene's germline CDR1 is SGHTS and CDR2 YDEGEE. This CDR3 has 11 residues. CDR3 sequence reads: CASLLAETQYF. The CDR3 DNA reads as TGTGCCAGTTTACTAGCGGAGACCCAGTACTTC.

This clone came up once. V gene TRBV30 combines with J gene TRBJ1-2; D gene unclear. This CDR3 region has 13 residues. Trimming took off 6 bases at V and 4 bases at J, with 15 bases between the two ends. Germline CDR1 and CDR2: GTSNPN and SVGIG (reference sequence). CDR3 nucleotide sequence: TGTGCCTGCCCCGACCTACTCACCTATGGCTACACCTTC. Residues: CACPDLLTYGYTF.

The sample holds a few counts of this clone. The V and J genes are TRBV19 and TRBJ2-7, with D possibly being TRBD2 (6 bases). Trimming pared 7 bases from V and 6 bases from J, leaving 25 bases between. This CDR3 contains 16 residues. CDR1 and CDR2 from the germline V gene are LNHDA and SQIVND (reference sequence). The CDR3 bases are TGTGCCAGTACTCACTCTGGGGGGTGGGATCGCTCCGAGCAGTACTTC. This translates into CASTHSGGWDRSEQYF.

The CDR3 loop reads CASSLPGGPTPYEQYF. The CDR3 DNA is TGTGCCAGCAGCTTACCGGGAGGACCAACCCCCTACGAGCAGTACTTC. This chain connects TRBV11-3 to TRBJ2-7; 7 nucleotides align to TRBD2. In germline, CDR1 is SGHNT, CDR2 YENEEA. V lost 2 bases and J lost 2; bases outside the gene matches: 9. CDR3 length: 16 residues.

The genes are TRBV6-5 and TRBJ1-3; D gene ambiguous. Germline CDR1 is MNHEY and CDR2 is SVGAGI. The CDR3 covers 13 residues. The V gene lost 11 bases and the J gene lost 0 bases, with 11 bases spanning the gap. CDR3: CASLGNSGNTIYF. The DNA for the CDR3 is TGTGCCTCCCTGGGTAACTCTGGAAACACCATATATTTT.

CDR3 DNA: TGTGCCAGCAGTCCCCGGACAGGGGGCGGGTACGAGCAGTACTTC. The encoded protein is CASSPRTGGGYEQYF. The V and J genes are TRBV27 and TRBJ2-7; 11 bases line up with TRBD1. Germline CDR1 and CDR2: MNHEY and SMNVEV (reference sequence). J lost 4 bases, V lost 5 bases, and 7 bases had no gene match. This CDR3 has 15 residues.

The chain has TRBV29-1 and TRBJ2-7; tentatively, D is TRBD2 (6 bases). The CDR3 loop spans 12 amino acids. Looked up from germline, CDR1 is SQVTM and CDR2 is ANQGSEA. Trimming stripped 4 bases from V and 2 bases from J, with 9 bases between. The DNA of the CDR3 is TGCAGCGTTGGGTGGGAGGCCTACGAGCAGTACTTC. It yields the protein CSVGWEAYEQYF.

This chain connects TRBV4-1 to TRBJ2-7, with D possibly TRBD1 on 5 matching bases. The length of the CDR3 is 17 residues. V lost 0 bases, J lost 3 bases, and 18 bases lay in between. The germline V gene has CDR1 MGHRA and CDR2 YSYEKL. The DNA for the CDR3 is TGCGCCAGCAGCCAAGAATTCAGCAGTTTGGGGCACTACGAGCAGTACTTC. Translated: CASSQEFSSLGHYEQYF.

The V gene is TRBV19, the J gene TRBJ2-5; a possible D gene is TRBD2 (6 bases). Germline V lookup: CDR1 LNHDA, CDR2 SQIVND (reference sequence). Trimming left V 4 bases short and J 5 bases short, with 11 bases between. This CDR3 has 13 residues. The CDR3 bases are TGTGCCAGTAGTACCTTAAGCGGGGAGACCCAGTACTTC. This sequence encodes CASSTLSGETQYF.

The chain recombines TRBV4-1 with TRBJ1-1; 10 bases are a match to TRBD1. CDR1 is MGHRA, CDR2 YSYEKL, per germline. This CDR3 spans 16 amino acids. V gave up 4 bases and J gave up 0 bases; unmatched junction bases: 5. The chain's CDR3 is CASSPRQGAMNTEAFF. DNA of the CDR3: TGCGCCAGCAGCCCCCGACAGGGGGCAATGAACACTGAAGCTTTCTTT.

The genes are TRBV27 and TRBJ2-2; D unclear. Looked up from germline, CDR1 is MNHEY and CDR2 is SMNVEV (reference sequence). This CDR3 comprises 15 residues. The V gene lost 2 bases and the J gene lost 0 bases, with 7 bases spanning the gap. The DNA of the CDR3 is TGTGCCAGCAGTTTACACGGTGCGAACACCGGGGAGCTGTTTTTT. Its translation is CASSLHGANTGELFF.

The CDR3 DNA follows: TGCGCCAGCCATCGCACAGATACGCAGTATTTT. This sequence encodes CASHRTDTQYF. The V call is TRBV10-1, the J call TRBJ2-3; D is ambiguous. The length of the CDR3 is 11 residues. V was pared by 8 bases and J by 1 base, with 4 bases between. Germline CDR1 WNHNN, CDR2 SYGVQD (reference sequence).

This clone has a single count. This chain links TRBV6-5 with TRBJ1-1, with D possibly being TRBD1 (6 bases). Trimming took 2 bases from V and 4 from J, leaving 8 bases between them. This CDR3 is 13 amino acids long. Germline values: CDR1 MNHEY, CDR2 SVGAGI. This chain's CDR3 is CASSYRGGTEAFF. The CDR3 bases are TGTGCCAGCAGTTACAGGGGGGGCACTGAAGCTTTCTTT.

The rearrangement uses TRBV29-1 and TRBJ2-1; D is ambiguous. CDR1 SQVTM and CDR2 ANQGSEA come from the germline V gene. Trimming took off 5 bases at V and 2 bases at J, with 13 bases between the two ends. CDR3 length: 14 residues. The CDR3 here is CSVTGYEAYNEQFF. The DNA of the CDR3 is TGCAGCGTTACGGGCTACGAGGCCTACAATGAGCAGTTCTTC.

The J gene is TRBJ2-1, the V gene TRBV27; TRBD2 matches 7 bases. V shed 8 bases, J shed 2 bases, and the junction held 6 bases outside the gene matches. The CDR3 has 14 amino acids. CDR1 is MNHEY and CDR2 is SMNVEV in the germline V gene (reference sequence). The CDR3 here is CASSGGTTYNEQFF. CDR3 nucleotides: TGTGCCAGCTCGGGGGGAACAACCTACAATGAGCAGTTCTTC.

The sample holds one count of this clone. The chain is built from TRBV19 and TRBJ1-1; no reliable D call. Germline V CDR1 and CDR2: LNHDA, SQIVND (reference sequence). The CDR3 runs 16 residues. V lost 5 bases to trimming and J lost 0 bases, with 16 bases between them. CDR3 loop: CASSLSGGRMNTEAFF. Here the CDR3 DNA reads TGTGCCAGTAGTTTATCGGGCGGGCGAATGAACACTGAAGCTTTCTTT.

The CDR3 loop reads CASSLMTGGISEAFF. Written as DNA, the CDR3 is TGTGCCAGCAGCTTAATGACAGGGGGCATCTCTGAAGCTTTCTTT. The rearrangement uses TRBV7-8 and TRBJ1-1, with 10 bases identical to TRBD1. This CDR3 is built from 15 residues. Germline V gene sequence: CDR1 SGHVS, CDR2 FQNEAQ. Trimming at V came to 2 bases and at J to 6 bases, leaving 6 bases not matched to a gene. Together with reference TRBV7-8 and TRBJ1-1, the CDR3 gives the full variable domain: GAGVSQSPRYKVAKRGQDVALRCDPISGHVSLFWYQQALGQGPEFLTYFQNEAQLDKSGLPSDRFFAERPEGSVSTLKIQRTQQEDSAVYLCASSLMTGGISEAFFGQGTRLTVV.